This TCR beta chain was identified during a study of blood T cell repertoires in COVID-19. In the study overall: Samples came from the United States, Italy and Spain, spanning acute and convalescent COVID-19. PBMCs, B-cell-depleted T cells, or T cells provided the cDNA or gDNA that made up the material.

This CDR3 has 13 amino acids. Germline V gene sequence: CDR1 MGHRA, CDR2 YSYEKL. Trimming took off 4 bases at V and 1 base at J, with 7 bases between the two ends. Profiling relied on immunoSEQ multiplex PCR, and the TCRdb table lists in-frame clones only, not all of them. This repertoire shows around 70,000 clones, 91% found once; its top ten account for 6% to 8%. This chain links TRBV4-1 with TRBJ1-1; D unresolved. Sequences were obtained from peripheral blood. The sequence was obtained from a human donor in a cohort sampled during active COVID-19. The CDR3 loop reads CASSPPGNTEAFF. DNA of the CDR3: TGCGCCAGCAGCCCGCCGGGGAACACTGAAGCTTTCTTT.